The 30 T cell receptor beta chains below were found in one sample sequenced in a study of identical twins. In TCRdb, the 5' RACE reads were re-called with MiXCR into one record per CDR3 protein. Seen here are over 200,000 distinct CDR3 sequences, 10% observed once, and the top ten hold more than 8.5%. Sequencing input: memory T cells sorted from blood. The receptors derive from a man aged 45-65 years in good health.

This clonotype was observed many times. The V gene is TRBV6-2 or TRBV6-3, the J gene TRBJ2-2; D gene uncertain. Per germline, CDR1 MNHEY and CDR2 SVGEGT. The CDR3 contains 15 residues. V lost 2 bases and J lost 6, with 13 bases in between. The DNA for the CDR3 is TGTGCCAGCAGTTACACCCTTAGCAACGCCGGGGAGCTGTTTTTT. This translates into CASSYTLSNAGELFF.

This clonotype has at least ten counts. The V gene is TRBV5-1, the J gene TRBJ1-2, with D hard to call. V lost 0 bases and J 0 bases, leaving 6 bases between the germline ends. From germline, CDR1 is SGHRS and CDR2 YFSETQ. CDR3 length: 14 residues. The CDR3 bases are TGCGCCAGCAGCTTGGGGGCAGCTAACTATGGCTACACCTTC. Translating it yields CASSLGAANYGYTF.

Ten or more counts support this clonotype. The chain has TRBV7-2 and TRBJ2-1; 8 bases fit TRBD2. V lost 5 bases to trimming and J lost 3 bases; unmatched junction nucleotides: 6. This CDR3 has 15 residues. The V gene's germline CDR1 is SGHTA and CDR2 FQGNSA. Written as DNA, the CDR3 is TGTGCCAGCAGCCCAGCGGGAGTGGGCTACAATGAGCAGTTCTTC. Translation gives CASSPAGVGYNEQFF.

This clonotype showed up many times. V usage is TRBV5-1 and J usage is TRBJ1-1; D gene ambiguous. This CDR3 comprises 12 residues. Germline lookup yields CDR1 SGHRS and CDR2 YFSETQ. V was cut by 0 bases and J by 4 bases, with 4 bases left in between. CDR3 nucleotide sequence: TGCGCCAGCAGCTTGGTTGGCACTGAAGCTTTCTTT. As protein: CASSLVGTEAFF.

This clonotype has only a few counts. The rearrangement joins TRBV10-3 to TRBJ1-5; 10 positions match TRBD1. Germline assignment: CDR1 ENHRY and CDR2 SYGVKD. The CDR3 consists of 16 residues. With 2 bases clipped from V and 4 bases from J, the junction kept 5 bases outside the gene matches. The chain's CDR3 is CAISETDRGINQPQHF. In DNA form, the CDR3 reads TGTGCCATCAGTGAGACGGACAGGGGGATTAATCAGCCCCAGCATTTT.

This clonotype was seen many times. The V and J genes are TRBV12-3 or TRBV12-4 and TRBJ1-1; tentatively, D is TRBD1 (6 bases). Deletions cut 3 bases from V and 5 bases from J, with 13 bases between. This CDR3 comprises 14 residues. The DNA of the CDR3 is TGTGCCAGCAGTTTGCGGCATCAGGGGACTGAAGCTTTCTTT. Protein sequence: CASSLRHQGTEAFF.

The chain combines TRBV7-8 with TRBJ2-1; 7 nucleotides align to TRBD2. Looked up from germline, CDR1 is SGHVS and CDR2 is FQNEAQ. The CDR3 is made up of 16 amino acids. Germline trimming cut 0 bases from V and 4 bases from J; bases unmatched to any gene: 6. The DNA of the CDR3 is TGTGCCAGCAGCTTAGCCTGGGCGGGAGTTTACAATGAGCAGTTCTTC. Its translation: CASSLAWAGVYNEQFF.

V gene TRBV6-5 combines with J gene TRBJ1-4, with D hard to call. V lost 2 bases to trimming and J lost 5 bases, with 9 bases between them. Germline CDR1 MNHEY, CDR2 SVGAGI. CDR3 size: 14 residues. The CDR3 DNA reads TGTGCCAGCAGTTACAAATATTCAAATGAAAAACTGTTTTTT. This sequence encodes CASSYKYSNEKLFF.

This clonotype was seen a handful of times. The CDR3 here is CASKMDWADRGIDTEAFF. The CDR3 DNA sequence: TGTGCCAGCAAAATGGATTGGGCAGACAGGGGGATCGATACTGAAGCTTTCTTT. The chain links TRBV28 to TRBJ1-1; 9 bases fit TRBD1. CDR1 and CDR2 (germline): MDHEN, SYDVKM. Trimming took 7 bases from V and 5 from J; bases not matched to a gene: 20. This CDR3 is 18 amino acids long.

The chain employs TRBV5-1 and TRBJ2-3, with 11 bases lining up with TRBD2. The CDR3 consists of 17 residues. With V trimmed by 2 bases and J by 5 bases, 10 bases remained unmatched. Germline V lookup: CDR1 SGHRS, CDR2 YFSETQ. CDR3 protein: CASSFGNSGGAGDTQYF. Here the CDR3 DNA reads TGCGCCAGCAGCTTTGGGAATAGCGGGGGGGCCGGAGATACGCAGTATTTT.

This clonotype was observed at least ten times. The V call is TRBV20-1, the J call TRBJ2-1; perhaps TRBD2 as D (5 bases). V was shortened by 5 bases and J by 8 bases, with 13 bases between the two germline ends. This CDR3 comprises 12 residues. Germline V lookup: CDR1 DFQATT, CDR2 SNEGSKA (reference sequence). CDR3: CSAGGRSHEQFF. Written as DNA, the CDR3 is TGCAGTGCTGGCGGGCGAAGCCATGAGCAGTTCTTC.

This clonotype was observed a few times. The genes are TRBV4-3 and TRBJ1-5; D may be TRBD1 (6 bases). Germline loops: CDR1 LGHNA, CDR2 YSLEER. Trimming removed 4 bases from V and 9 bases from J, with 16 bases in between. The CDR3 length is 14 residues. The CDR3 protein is CASSLVSPGAPQHF. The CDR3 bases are TGCGCCAGCAGCCTAGTGTCCCCAGGGGCGCCCCAGCATTTT.

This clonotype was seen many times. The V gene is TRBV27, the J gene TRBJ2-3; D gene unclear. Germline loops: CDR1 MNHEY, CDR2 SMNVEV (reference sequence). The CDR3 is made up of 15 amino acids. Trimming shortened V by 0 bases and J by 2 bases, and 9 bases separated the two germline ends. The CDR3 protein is CASSLSDYSTDTQYF. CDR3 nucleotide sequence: TGTGCCAGCAGTTTATCGGATTACTCCACAGATACGCAGTATTTT.

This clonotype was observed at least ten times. The CDR3 DNA reads TGTGCCATCAGTGATGGCGGGCCAAGAGTCACAGATACGCAGTATTTT. Residues: CAISDGGPRVTDTQYF. V is TRBV10-3 and J is TRBJ2-3, with D possibly matching TRBD2 (5 bases). CDR3 length: 16 residues. The V end was cut by 3 bases, the J end by 2 bases, with 15 bases between. Looked up from germline, CDR1 is ENHRY and CDR2 is SYGVKD.

The CDR3 nucleotides are TGTGCCAGCAGTTTAGCCGGGATGGGGGGATCTGGCTACACCTTC. This codes for CASSLAGMGGSGYTF. The rearrangement uses TRBV12-3 or TRBV12-4 and TRBJ1-2; D possibly corresponds to TRBD1 (5 bases). This CDR3 is built from 15 residues. V was clipped by 0 bases and J by 7 bases, with 15 bases between them.

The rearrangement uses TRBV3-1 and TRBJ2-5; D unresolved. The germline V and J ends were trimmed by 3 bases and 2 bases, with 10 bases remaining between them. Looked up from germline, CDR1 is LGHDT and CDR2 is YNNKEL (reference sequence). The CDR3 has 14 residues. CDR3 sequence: CASSQGWDQETQYF. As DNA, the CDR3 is TGTGCCAGCAGCCAGGGGTGGGATCAAGAGACCCAGTACTTC.

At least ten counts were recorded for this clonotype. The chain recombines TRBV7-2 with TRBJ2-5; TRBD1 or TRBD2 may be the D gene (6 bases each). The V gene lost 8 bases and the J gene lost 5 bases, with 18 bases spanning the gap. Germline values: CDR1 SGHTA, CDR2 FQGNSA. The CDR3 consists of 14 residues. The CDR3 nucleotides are TGTGCCAGCGGGATAGGGGGGAGGAGGGAGACCCAGTACTTC. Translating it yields CASGIGGRRETQYF.

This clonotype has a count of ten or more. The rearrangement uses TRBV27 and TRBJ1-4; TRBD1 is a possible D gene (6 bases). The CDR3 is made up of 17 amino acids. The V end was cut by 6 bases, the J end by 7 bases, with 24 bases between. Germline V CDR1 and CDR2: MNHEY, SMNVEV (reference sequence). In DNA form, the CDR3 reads TGTGCCAGCAGCCCCGACGTCCGGATCAGGGGTTCTGAAAAACTGTTTTTT. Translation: CASSPDVRIRGSEKLFF.

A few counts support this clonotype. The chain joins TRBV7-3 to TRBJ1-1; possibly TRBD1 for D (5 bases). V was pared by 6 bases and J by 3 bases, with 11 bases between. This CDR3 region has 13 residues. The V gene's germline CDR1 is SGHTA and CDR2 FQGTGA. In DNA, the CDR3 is TGTGCCAGCAGTGGCAGGGCGGACACTGAAGCTTTCTTT. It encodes CASSGRADTEAFF.

In DNA form, the CDR3 reads TGTGCCAGCAGTAAACGACAGGGGTATAATGAAAAACTGTTTTTT. Protein product: CASSKRQGYNEKLFF. The J gene is TRBJ1-4, the V gene TRBV27, with 8 bases identical to TRBD1. CDR1 MNHEY and CDR2 SMNVEV come from the germline V gene (reference sequence). This CDR3 spans 15 amino acids. Trimming at V came to 5 bases and at J to 4 bases, leaving 6 bases not matched to a gene.

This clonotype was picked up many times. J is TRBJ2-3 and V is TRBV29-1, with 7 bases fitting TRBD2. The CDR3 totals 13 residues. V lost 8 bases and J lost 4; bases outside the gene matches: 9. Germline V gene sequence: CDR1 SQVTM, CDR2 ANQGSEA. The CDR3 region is CSYAGAYADTQYF. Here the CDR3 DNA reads TGCAGCTACGCGGGAGCGTATGCAGATACGCAGTATTTT.

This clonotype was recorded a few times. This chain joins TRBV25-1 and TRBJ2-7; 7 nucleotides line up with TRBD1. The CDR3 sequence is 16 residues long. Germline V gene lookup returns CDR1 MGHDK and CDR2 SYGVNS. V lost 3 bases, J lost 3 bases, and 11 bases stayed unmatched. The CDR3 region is CASSDVRRAGGYEQYF. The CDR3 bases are TGTGCCAGCAGTGATGTGAGGCGGGCAGGGGGCTACGAGCAGTACTTC.

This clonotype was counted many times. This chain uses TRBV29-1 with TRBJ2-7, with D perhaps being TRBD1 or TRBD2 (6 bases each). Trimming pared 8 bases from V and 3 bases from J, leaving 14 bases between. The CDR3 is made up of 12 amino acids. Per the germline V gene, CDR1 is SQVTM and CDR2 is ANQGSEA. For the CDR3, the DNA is TGCAGCATTACCGAGGGGGGCTACGAGCAGTACTTC. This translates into CSITEGGYEQYF.

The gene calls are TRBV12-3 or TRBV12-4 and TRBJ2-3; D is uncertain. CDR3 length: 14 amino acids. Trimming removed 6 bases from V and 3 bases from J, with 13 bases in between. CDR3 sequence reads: CASSRTLGTDTQYF. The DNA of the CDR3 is TGTGCCAGCAGCCGAACCCTTGGGACAGATACGCAGTATTTT.

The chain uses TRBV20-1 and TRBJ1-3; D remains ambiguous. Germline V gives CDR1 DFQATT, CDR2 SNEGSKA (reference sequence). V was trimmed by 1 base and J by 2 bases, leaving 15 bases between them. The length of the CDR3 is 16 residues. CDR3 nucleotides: TGCAGTGCTAGAGTAGGGCCCCTTGGGGCTGGAAACACCATATATTTT. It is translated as CSARVGPLGAGNTIYF.

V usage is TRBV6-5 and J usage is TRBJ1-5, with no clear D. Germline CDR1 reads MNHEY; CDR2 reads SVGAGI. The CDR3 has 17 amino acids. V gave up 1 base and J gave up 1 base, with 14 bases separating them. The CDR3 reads CASSYWGSPTSNQPQHF. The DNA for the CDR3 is TGTGCCAGCAGTTACTGGGGATCTCCTACGAGCAATCAGCCCCAGCATTTT.

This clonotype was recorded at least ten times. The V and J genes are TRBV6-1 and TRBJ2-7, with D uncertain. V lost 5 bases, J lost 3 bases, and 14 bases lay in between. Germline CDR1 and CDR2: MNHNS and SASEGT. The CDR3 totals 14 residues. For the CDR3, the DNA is TGTGCCAGCAGTCCCCTCTCGGACCGCTACGAGCAGTACTTC. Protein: CASSPLSDRYEQYF.

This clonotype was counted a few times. This CDR3 is CASSPHGASGRIEQFF. CDR3 in DNA: TGTGCCAGCAGCCCCCACGGGGCTAGCGGGAGGATTGAGCAGTTCTTC. The chain links TRBV7-3 to TRBJ2-1, with TRBD2 matching over 11 bases. Trimming took 5 bases from V and 9 from J; bases not matched to a gene: 12. Germline CDR1 SGHTA, CDR2 FQGTGA. The CDR3 is made up of 16 amino acids.

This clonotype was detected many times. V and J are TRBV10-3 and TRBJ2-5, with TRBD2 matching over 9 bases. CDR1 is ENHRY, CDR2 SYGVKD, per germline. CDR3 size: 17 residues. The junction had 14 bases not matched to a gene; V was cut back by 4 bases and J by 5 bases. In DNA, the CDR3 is TGTGCCATCAGTGCCGCCCCAGCGGGGGGCCTTGGGGAGACCCAGTACTTC. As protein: CAISAAPAGGLGETQYF.

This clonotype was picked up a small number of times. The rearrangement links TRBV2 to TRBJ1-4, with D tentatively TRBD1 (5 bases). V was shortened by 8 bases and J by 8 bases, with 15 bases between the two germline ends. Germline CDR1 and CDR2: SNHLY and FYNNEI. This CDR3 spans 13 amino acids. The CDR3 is CASSLTGQEKLFF. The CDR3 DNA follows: TGTGCCAGCTCCTTGACTGGACAAGAAAAACTGTTTTTT.